A single sample gave rise to the 27 T cell receptor beta chains below, sequenced in a study of OX40 agonist ivuxolimab in advanced cancers. TCRdb's table, derived via immunoSEQ multiplex PCR, lists solely in-frame clones and lacks some. The data hold tens of thousands of clones, with approximately 92% observed a single time. This specimen was CD4+ or CD8+ T cells sorted from blood, taken in a trial of the OX40 agonist ivuxolimab. These receptors all stem from an adult with an advanced solid tumor such as melanoma, head and neck, liver or kidney cancer.

The chain combines TRBV6-5 with TRBJ1-1; D not resolved. This CDR3 is built from 11 residues. The V and J ends lost 5 bases and 7 bases respectively, with 8 bases between them. Germline loops: CDR1 MNHEY, CDR2 SVGAGI. As DNA, the CDR3 is TGTGCCAGCAGTGATGGGCATGAAGCTTTCTTT. This encodes CASSDGHEAFF.

The chain uses TRBV4-1 and TRBJ1-4; D unclear. The CDR3 runs to 15 residues. Per the germline V gene, CDR1 is MGHRA and CDR2 is YSYEKL. Trimming pared 1 base from V and 8 bases from J, leaving 14 bases between. The CDR3 sequence is CASSQGSSLKEKLFF. The CDR3 coding sequence is TGCGCCAGCAGCCAAGGGAGCAGTCTGAAGGAAAAACTGTTTTTT.

The rearrangement uses TRBV27 and TRBJ2-4, with 12 bases lining up with TRBD2. This CDR3 spans 15 amino acids. J gave up 6 bases and V 6 bases, and 6 bases lay outside the gene matches. CDR1 is MNHEY, CDR2 SMNVEV, per germline (reference sequence). Here the CDR3 reads CASRLAGGPRNIQYF. The CDR3 coding sequence is TGTGCCAGCAGACTAGCGGGAGGCCCCCGAAACATTCAGTACTTC.

The rearrangement links TRBV30 to TRBJ2-5, with 7 positions matching TRBD1. CDR3 length: 15 amino acids. The V gene's germline CDR1 is GTSNPN and CDR2 SVGIG (reference sequence). J lost 2 bases, V lost 3 bases, and 9 bases had no gene match. Here the CDR3 DNA reads TGTGCCTGGAGGGACCCCGGACAGGCTCAAGAGACCCAGTACTTC. This translates into CAWRDPGQAQETQYF.

This clone appeared a single time. This same CDR3 is encoded by further DNA sequences in the sample. The genes are TRBV30 and TRBJ2-6; D may be TRBD1 or TRBD2 (5 bases each). Germline CDR1 GTSNPN, CDR2 SVGIG (reference sequence). Trimming pared 1 base from V and 7 bases from J, leaving 11 bases between. CDR3 length: 14 residues. CDR3 nucleotide sequence: TGTGCCTGGAGTGGAGGGGCGGGCGCCAACGTCCTGACTTTC. It specifies CAWSGGAGANVLTF.

This chain connects TRBV27 to TRBJ2-1; weak D call: TRBD2 (5 bases). V lost 2 bases and J 0 bases, leaving 11 bases between the germline ends. The germline CDR1 and CDR2 sequences are MNHEY and SMNVEV (reference sequence). The CDR3 consists of 16 residues. The CDR3 nucleotides read TGTGCCAGCAGTTTAATTCTAGCCGTCTCCTACAATGAGCAGTTCTTC. It specifies CASSLILAVSYNEQFF.

This clone was found a few times. V and J are TRBV19 and TRBJ2-5, with D possibly TRBD2 on 5 matching bases. The V gene lost 0 bases and the J gene lost 5 bases, with 13 bases spanning the gap. The CDR3 is 15 residues long. CDR1 and CDR2 from the germline V gene are LNHDA and SQIVND (reference sequence). CDR3 in DNA: TGTGCCAGTAGTATAGATTTGACTACGTGGGAGACCCAGTACTTC. Translation gives CASSIDLTTWETQYF.

The CDR3 nucleotides read TGCGCCAGCAGCTTGGAAACACCCGGGACAGGGGTCACAGATACGCAGTATTTT. This gives the protein CASSLETPGTGVTDTQYF. The chain uses TRBV5-1 and TRBJ2-3, with 10 bases fitting TRBD1. Germline V gene sequence: CDR1 SGHRS, CDR2 YFSETQ. V shed 0 bases, J shed 2 bases, and the junction held 9 bases outside the gene matches. The CDR3 length is 18 residues.

The rearrangement links TRBV28 to TRBJ2-5; D is tentatively TRBD1 or TRBD2 (5 bases each). V was shortened by 6 bases and J by 3 bases, with 20 bases between the two germline ends. The CDR3 covers 16 residues. Germline V gene lookup returns CDR1 MDHEN and CDR2 SYDVKM. CDR3 nucleotides: TGTGCCAGCAGCTCGAAATCCACGGGGCCCGAAGAGACCCAGTACTTC. Its protein is CASSSKSTGPEETQYF.

The rearrangement joins TRBV30 to TRBJ1-1, with D perhaps matching TRBD1 (5 bases). The CDR3 totals 13 residues. Trimming shortened V by 0 bases and J by 4 bases, and 9 bases separated the two germline ends. Germline V gives CDR1 GTSNPN, CDR2 SVGIG (reference sequence). This CDR3 reads CAWSVTGGTEAFF. The DNA for the CDR3 is TGTGCCTGGAGTGTAACGGGGGGCACTGAAGCTTTCTTT.

This chain's CDR3 is CASIAANTEAFF. As DNA, the CDR3 is TGTGCCAGCATTGCGGCGAACACTGAAGCTTTCTTT. The V and J genes are TRBV6-1 and TRBJ1-1; D is uncertain. V was shortened by 7 bases and J by 1 base, with 7 bases between the two germline ends. Germline CDR1 is MNHNS and CDR2 is SASEGT. There are 12 residues in the CDR3.

This clone has only a few counts. V gene TRBV27 combines with J gene TRBJ2-7, with 8 bases aligning to TRBD1. The length of the CDR3 is 15 residues. Losses at the gene ends were 8 bases for V and 5 bases for J; bases not matched to a gene: 14. Germline CDR1 reads MNHEY; CDR2 reads SMNVEV (reference sequence). The CDR3 DNA reads TGTGCCAGCCAAGACCTTCGGACAGGGTACAACGAGCAGTACTTC. It yields the protein CASQDLRTGYNEQYF.

This chain connects TRBV10-3 to TRBJ2-5; 7 nucleotides agree with TRBD1. There are 15 residues in the CDR3. The V gene end was trimmed by 2 bases and the J gene end by 4 bases; junction bases not matched to a gene: 7. Germline-derived CDR1 and CDR2 are ENHRY and SYGVKD. The CDR3 loop reads CAISEPQQGRETQYF. The CDR3 bases are TGTGCCATCAGTGAGCCGCAACAGGGGCGAGAGACCCAGTACTTC.

Judged by abundance, this clone is medium-sized. This chain links TRBV29-1 with TRBJ2-6; the D is unclear. Trimming pared 1 base from V and 0 bases from J, leaving 7 bases between. The germline V gene encodes CDR1 SQVTM and CDR2 ANQGSEA. The CDR3 loop spans 15 amino acids. CDR3 nucleotides: TGCAGCGTTGAAGCAGACCCCTCTGGGGCCAACGTCCTGACTTTC. This sequence encodes CSVEADPSGANVLTF.

Here the CDR3 DNA reads TGCAGCGTTCCCGGGGCCTACGAGCAGTACTTC. It specifies CSVPGAYEQYF. This sequence joins TRBV29-1 and TRBJ2-5, with a weak D call TRBD2 (5 bases). The end of the DNA is better explained by TRBJ2-7, so the J call may be wrong. There are 11 residues in the CDR3. CDR1 and CDR2 from the germline V gene are SQVTM and ANQGSEA.

As for this clone: Additional DNA sequences in this sample encode the identical CDR3. This sequence joins TRBV30 and TRBJ2-6; a weak D match, TRBD2 (5 bases). The germline V gene has CDR1 GTSNPN and CDR2 SVGIG (reference sequence). The V end lost 5 bases, the J end lost 2 bases, and 10 bases lay between the germline ends. This CDR3 contains 14 residues. This CDR3 reads CAWGPGTGANVLTF. The CDR3 region has the DNA TGTGCCTGGGGTCCGGGGACTGGGGCCAACGTCCTGACTTTC.

The rearrangement links TRBV6-1 to TRBJ1-2; D unresolved. Per germline, CDR1 MNHNS and CDR2 SASEGT. This CDR3 has 13 residues. V lost 3 bases and J lost 5, with 10 bases in between. The CDR3 spells CASSETGHYGYTF. Here the CDR3 DNA reads TGTGCCAGCAGTGAGACCGGCCATTATGGCTACACCTTC.

The chain has TRBV27 and TRBJ2-1, with 13 bases identical to TRBD2. CDR1 and CDR2 from the germline V gene are MNHEY and SMNVEV (reference sequence). CDR3 length: 14 residues. The J segment lost 8 bases and the V segment lost 6 bases, leaving 4 bases of the junction unmatched. The CDR3 reads CASSSGLAGHEQFF. CDR3 in DNA: TGTGCCAGCAGCTCGGGACTAGCGGGGCATGAGCAGTTCTTC.

V gene TRBV7-2 combines with J gene TRBJ1-1; 8 bases line up with TRBD1. The CDR3 is 14 residues long. Germline V lookup: CDR1 SGHTA, CDR2 FQGNSA. Unmatched junction bases numbered 4, after V lost 2 bases and J lost 5 bases. CDR3 loop: CASSLNRGGTEAFF. CDR3 DNA: TGTGCCAGCAGCTTAAACAGGGGGGGAACTGAAGCTTTCTTT.

The rearrangement joins TRBV6-1 to TRBJ2-7, with 9 bases aligning to TRBD2. With V trimmed by 4 bases and J by 0 bases, 1 base remained unmatched. CDR1 and CDR2 (germline): MNHNS, SASEGT. The CDR3 contains 14 residues. The CDR3 here is CASSASGNSYEQYF. Written as DNA, the CDR3 is TGTGCCAGCAGTGCTAGCGGGAACTCCTACGAGCAGTACTTC.

This clone showed up just once. CDR3 bases: TGTGCCAGCAGTTCGCAATCCTACGAGCAGTACTTC. This encodes CASSSQSYEQYF. V usage is TRBV27 and J usage is TRBJ2-7; D gene ambiguous. Trimming shortened V by 4 bases and J by 1 base, and 5 bases separated the two germline ends. Per the germline V gene, CDR1 is MNHEY and CDR2 is SMNVEV (reference sequence). This CDR3 comprises 12 residues.

This clone came up once. The chain joins TRBV10-1 to TRBJ2-2, with TRBD2 matching 9 bases. This CDR3 spans 14 amino acids. From germline, CDR1 is WNHNN and CDR2 SYGVQD (reference sequence). V dropped 7 bases and J dropped 5; count of bases not matched to a gene: 5. The CDR3 is CASTESGGTGELFF. The CDR3 DNA reads as TGCGCCAGCACGGAGAGCGGGGGGACCGGGGAGCTGTTTTTT.

This chain connects TRBV6-5 to TRBJ2-7; 7 bases are a match to TRBD2. The CDR3 has 14 amino acids. Germline trimming cut 2 bases from V and 5 bases from J; bases unmatched to any gene: 6. Germline CDR1 and CDR2: MNHEY and SVGAGI. CDR3 residues: CASSYGREWDEQYF. In nucleotides, the CDR3 is TGTGCCAGCAGTTACGGGCGGGAGTGGGACGAGCAGTACTTC.

This sequence joins TRBV19 and TRBJ1-5, with 10 nucleotides matching TRBD1. V shed 5 bases and J 6 bases; nucleotides not matched to a gene: 7. CDR3 length equals 15 residues. From germline, CDR1 is LNHDA and CDR2 SQIVND (reference sequence). The CDR3 loop reads CASSWDRGGGQPQHF. The CDR3 nucleotides read TGTGCCAGTAGTTGGGACAGGGGAGGGGGTCAGCCCCAGCATTTT.

The J gene is TRBJ2-1, the V gene TRBV27; 9 nucleotides agree with TRBD2. Germline CDR1 and CDR2: MNHEY and SMNVEV (reference sequence). J lost 9 bases, V lost 6 bases, and 9 bases had no gene match. The CDR3 totals 14 residues. CDR3 in DNA: TGTGCCAGCAGAGCGGGGACTAGCACTGGTGAGCAGTTCTTC. It specifies CASRAGTSTGEQFF.

The chain joins TRBV6-5 to TRBJ2-5; D remains ambiguous. The J call may be incorrect, as the DNA end agrees better with TRBJ2-7. Per germline, CDR1 MNHEY and CDR2 SVGAGI. The CDR3 extends over 14 amino acids. In nucleotides, the CDR3 is TGTGCCAGCAGTTACGGCAACAGATTCCACGAGCAGTACTTC. As protein: CASSYGNRFHEQYF.

In this sample, this clone turned up once. The chain links TRBV27 to TRBJ1-5; D is ambiguous. The germline gives CDR1 MNHEY, CDR2 SMNVEV (reference sequence). Trimming left V 6 bases short and J 3 bases short, with 15 bases between. This CDR3 has 15 amino acids. This CDR3 is CASRPDAGHNQPQHF. The CDR3 DNA follows: TGTGCCAGCAGGCCCGACGCAGGTCACAATCAGCCCCAGCATTTT.